What follows is one T cell receptor (beta chain) and its context. This record belongs to a study of cytomegalovirus exposure and HLA in healthy donors. The CDR3 sequence is 16 residues long. A multiplex PCR was run with 60 Vbeta primers and 13 Jbeta primers. Data came from immunoSEQ multiplex PCR; TCRdb stores just in-frame clones and leaves some out. The sample consists of 120,000 or so clones, 83% of them appearing once. The chain is built from TRBV21-1 and TRBJ1-5; the table assigns TRBD1, which was not confirmed against the DNA. TRBV21-1 is a listed pseudogene. The receptor's source is a woman aged 40-49 years in good health and CMV-seropositive. The sample comprised PBMCs. The CDR3 here is CASSSTQDYSNQPQHF. As DNA, the CDR3 is TGTGCCAGCAGCTCTACCCAGGATTATAGCAATCAGCCCCAGCATTTT.